These 30 T cell receptor beta chains were all obtained from the same sample, sequenced in a study of blood T cell repertoires in COVID-19. The data were produced by immunoSEQ multiplex PCR, yet TCRdb's version contains in-frame clones alone and is incomplete. The sample lists some 270,000 clones, approximately 81% seen once, with 6.6% in the top ten. Material: PBMCs or T cells enriched from blood (not recorded which). These receptors were collected from a woman in her 50s who had been exposed to COVID-19.

The chain recombines TRBV29-1 with TRBJ2-5; the match to TRBD2 covers 8 bases. Trimming at V came to 8 bases and at J to 5 bases, leaving 10 bases not matched to a gene. CDR1 and CDR2 from the germline V gene are SQVTM and ANQGSEA. The CDR3 length is 13 residues. CDR3: CSSGGTSRETQYF. The CDR3, as DNA: TGCAGCTCGGGAGGGACTTCTAGGGAGACCCAGTACTTC.

The chain carries TRBV6-5 and TRBJ1-1; TRBD1 aligns across 7 bases. CDR3 size: 14 residues. Trimming cost V 1 base and J 3 bases; bases outside gene matches: 2. Germline lookup yields CDR1 MNHEY and CDR2 SVGAGI. CDR3 nucleotide sequence: TGTGCCAGCAGTTACTTCGACAGGGACACTGAAGCTTTCTTT. Translation: CASSYFDRDTEAFF.

The rearrangement uses TRBV10-3 and TRBJ1-4; possibly TRBD1 for D (5 bases). The CDR3 is made up of 14 amino acids. The germline V gene encodes CDR1 ENHRY and CDR2 SYGVKD. With 6 bases removed from V and 8 bases from J, the gap between germline ends came to 16 bases. For the CDR3, the DNA is TGTGCCATCAGGCAGGGTGACCCTGAAGAAAAACTGTTTTTT. As protein: CAIRQGDPEEKLFF.

The chain employs TRBV7-9 and TRBJ1-2; D is possibly TRBD1 (5 bases). Germline CDR1 SEHNR, CDR2 FQNEAQ (reference sequence). This CDR3 is built from 13 residues. The ends were cut back, 0 bases at V and 5 bases at J, with 7 bases in the middle. CDR3 nucleotides: TGTGCCAGCAGCTTAGCGGGGGGGTATGGCTACACCTTC. Its protein product is CASSLAGGYGYTF. Combining the CDR3 with reference TRBV7-9 and TRBJ1-2 gives the whole variable domain DTGVSQNPRHKITKRGQNVTFRCDPISEHNRLYWYRQTLGQGPEFLTYFQNEAQLEKSRLLSDRFSAERPKGSFSTLEIQRTEQGDSAMYLCASSLAGGYGYTFGSGTRLTVV.

This chain joins TRBV10-3 and TRBJ1-3; the D gene is possibly TRBD1 (5 bases). The germline V gene encodes CDR1 ENHRY and CDR2 SYGVKD. This CDR3 is built from 13 residues. V dropped 7 bases and J dropped 7 bases, with 14 bases sitting between them. The CDR3 coding sequence is TGTGCCATCAAAGGGGCAGAAGGGAACACCATATATTTT. Amino acids: CAIKGAEGNTIYF.

The chain links TRBV11-2 to TRBJ2-1; TRBD2 matches 10 bases. Germline values: CDR1 SGHAT, CDR2 FQNNGV. V was pared by 2 bases and J by 7 bases, with 5 bases of the junction left unmatched. The CDR3 has 15 amino acids. CDR3 residues: CASSLTSGAGNEQFF. In DNA form, the CDR3 reads TGTGCCAGCAGCTTAACTAGCGGGGCGGGAAATGAGCAGTTCTTC.

The V call is TRBV29-1, the J call TRBJ1-1; 8 bases map to TRBD1. The ends lost 6 bases at V and 11 bases at J; junction bases unmatched: 8. CDR3 size: 11 residues. Germline-derived CDR1 and CDR2 are SQVTM and ANQGSEA. The CDR3 is CSVRTGKRAFF. DNA for the CDR3: TGCAGCGTGAGGACAGGGAAGAGGGCTTTCTTT.

Points on this clone: The sample contains more than one DNA sequence encoding this CDR3. The chain employs TRBV5-4 and TRBJ2-3; D perhaps matches TRBD2 (5 bases). V was cut by 0 bases and J by 0 bases, with 8 bases left in between. The length of the CDR3 is 15 residues. Germline V gives CDR1 SGHNT, CDR2 YYREEE (reference sequence). The CDR3 sequence is CASSLVGGSTDTQYF. The CDR3 DNA follows: TGTGCCAGCAGCTTGGTAGGCGGGAGCACAGATACGCAGTATTTT. The full variable domain, with the rest looked up from reference TRBV5-4 and TRBJ2-3, is ETGVTQSPTHLIKTRGQQVTLRCSSQSGHNTVSWYQQALGQGPQFIFQYYREEENGRGNFPPRFSGLQFPNYSSELNVNALELDDSALYLCASSLVGGSTDTQYFGPGTRLTVL.

V usage is TRBV14 and J usage is TRBJ1-1, with TRBD1 matching over 9 bases. The CDR3 runs 14 residues. The germline V gene has CDR1 SGHDN and CDR2 FVKESK. The J segment lost 4 bases and the V segment lost 4 bases, leaving 4 bases of the junction unmatched. The CDR3 sequence: CASSLSTGGTEAFF. The CDR3 region has the DNA TGTGCCAGCAGCCTCTCGACAGGGGGCACTGAAGCTTTCTTT.

V gene TRBV7-2 combines with J gene TRBJ2-3, with D tentatively TRBD2 (6 bases). Germline CDR1 SGHTA, CDR2 FQGNSA. Trimming took 3 bases from V and 2 from J, leaving 9 bases between them. CDR3 length: 14 amino acids. CDR3 DNA sequence: TGTGCCAGCAGCTTGCGGGGATTCACAGATACGCAGTATTTT. Protein product: CASSLRGFTDTQYF.

The chain combines TRBV19 with TRBJ1-1; D may be TRBD1 (5 bases). Trimming shortened V by 3 bases and J by 12 bases, and 11 bases separated the two germline ends. The CDR3 contains 11 residues. Germline-derived CDR1 and CDR2 are LNHDA and SQIVND (reference sequence). The CDR3 DNA follows: TGTGCCAGTAGTATCGGGGGTACAACTTTCTTT. Protein sequence: CASSIGGTTFF.

The V call is TRBV12-3 or TRBV12-4, the J call TRBJ1-1; possibly TRBD1 for D (5 bases). Trimming pared 3 bases from V and 7 bases from J, leaving 12 bases between. CDR3 length: 13 amino acids. CDR3 DNA sequence: TGTGCCAGCAGTTTGGTCTGGGGCGATGAAGCTTTCTTT. Translation: CASSLVWGDEAFF.

The CDR3 region has the DNA TGTGCCACCAGTGCGACAGGGCCTAGCAATCAGCCCCAGCATTTT. Its translation is CATSATGPSNQPQHF. The rearrangement uses TRBV24-1 and TRBJ1-5; 7 bases map to TRBD1. The germline V gene encodes CDR1 KGHDR and CDR2 SFDVKD. J gave up 0 bases and V 5 bases, and 3 bases lay outside the gene matches. CDR3 length: 15 residues.

This clone was picked up one time. The chain uses TRBV12-3 or TRBV12-4 and TRBJ1-5; D uncertain. This CDR3 contains 13 residues. Trimming took off 2 bases at V and 4 bases at J, with 6 bases between the two ends. CDR3 amino acids: CASSLTTNQPQHF. Here the CDR3 DNA reads TGTGCCAGCAGTTTAACGACTAATCAGCCCCAGCATTTT.

This chain joins TRBV19 and TRBJ1-1, with D tentatively TRBD1 (5 bases). Germline CDR1 LNHDA, CDR2 SQIVND (reference sequence). The CDR3 has 14 residues. V was trimmed by 2 bases and J by 5 bases, leaving 12 bases between them. CDR3 coding DNA: TGTGCCAGTAGTATAACAGGAGGGGTAACTGAAGCTTTCTTT. Protein sequence: CASSITGGVTEAFF.

This chain connects TRBV19 to TRBJ2-7, with a possible D match to TRBD1 (5 bases). The CDR3 loop spans 13 amino acids. The germline CDR1 and CDR2 sequences are LNHDA and SQIVND (reference sequence). Trimming cost V 1 base and J 4 bases, with 8 bases left between them. The CDR3 loop is CASSIGDRYEQYF. The DNA for the CDR3 is TGTGCCAGTAGTATAGGAGACAGATACGAGCAGTACTTC.

The chain has TRBV7-8 and TRBJ1-1, with a tentative D call TRBD1 (5 bases). This CDR3 is built from 14 residues. Germline V gene sequence: CDR1 SGHVS, CDR2 FQNEAQ. Trimming shortened V by 6 bases and J by 3 bases, and 14 bases separated the two germline ends. CDR3 amino acids: CASSPRGIHTEAFF. Here the CDR3 DNA reads TGTGCCAGCAGTCCCCGGGGGATCCACACTGAAGCTTTCTTT.

The gene calls are TRBV5-4 and TRBJ2-3; 10 bases line up with TRBD1. After removal of 0 bases from V and 1 base from J, the junction contained 5 bases not matched to a gene. This CDR3 spans 17 amino acids. CDR1 is SGHNT, CDR2 YYREEE, per germline (reference sequence). The CDR3 DNA reads TGTGCCAGCAGCTTGGGGGCCGGGACAGGGGGCACAGATACGCAGTATTTT. This translates into CASSLGAGTGGTDTQYF.

The V call is TRBV24-1, the J call TRBJ1-1, with no clear D. The CDR3 contains 13 residues. V lost 7 bases to trimming and J lost 1 base, with 9 bases between them. Germline CDR1 and CDR2: KGHDR and SFDVKD. CDR3 in amino acids: CATRVAENTEAFF. The CDR3 DNA follows: TGTGCCACCAGGGTTGCGGAGAACACTGAAGCTTTCTTT.

The chain uses TRBV23-1 and TRBJ2-7, with 8 bases aligning to TRBD1. TRBV23-1 has ORF status, its function being uncertain. The CDR3 spans 15 residues. V lost 3 bases, J lost 2 bases, and 6 bases stayed unmatched. CDR3 bases: TGCGCCAGCAGTCAGCATTGGACAGGGACCTACGAGCAGTACTTC. Its protein product is CASSQHWTGTYEQYF.

The chain recombines TRBV27 with TRBJ1-1; D is undetermined. The germline V and J ends were trimmed by 6 bases and 6 bases, with 17 bases remaining between them. Germline CDR1 and CDR2: MNHEY and SMNVEV (reference sequence). The CDR3 is 14 residues long. The CDR3 region is CASRLSPLGAEAFF. The CDR3 DNA follows: TGTGCCAGCAGGCTTTCCCCCCTCGGGGCTGAAGCTTTCTTT.

CDR3 coding DNA: TGCAGTGGCGTCTCAGATACGCAGTATTTT. This sequence encodes CSGVSDTQYF. The V and J genes are TRBV20-1 and TRBJ2-3; no reliable D call. Trimming left V 7 bases short and J 4 bases short, with 6 bases between. The CDR3 sequence is 10 residues long. Germline loops: CDR1 DFQATT, CDR2 SNEGSKA (reference sequence).

This chain connects TRBV28 to TRBJ1-1; a weak D match, TRBD1 (6 bases). Germline V gene lookup returns CDR1 MDHEN and CDR2 SYDVKM. CDR3 length: 13 amino acids. Trimming took 3 bases from V and 8 from J, leaving 13 bases between them. The CDR3 reads CASSFRGSREAFF. The DNA of the CDR3 is TGTGCCAGCAGTTTTAGGGGGTCTCGGGAAGCTTTCTTT.

This rearrangement joins TRBV15 to TRBJ2-5, with TRBD2 identical over 8 bases. This CDR3 region has 16 residues. Trimming took 3 bases from V and 5 from J; bases not matched to a gene: 11. Germline V CDR1 and CDR2: LNHNV, YYDKDF (reference sequence). CDR3 coding DNA: TGTGCCACCAGCAGTTGGTCCGGGGGGGAGGAGGAGACCCAGTACTTC. This codes for CATSSWSGGEEETQYF.

This clone was counted a single time. The rearrangement uses TRBV5-4 and TRBJ1-2; a possible D gene is TRBD1 (6 bases). This CDR3 contains 14 residues. The V gene lost 6 bases and the J gene lost 8 bases, with 20 bases spanning the gap. The germline gives CDR1 SGHNT, CDR2 YYREEE (reference sequence). Written as DNA, the CDR3 is TGTGCCAGCACCGTGTTATTACAGGGACGAGGCTACACCTTC. This codes for CASTVLLQGRGYTF. Drawing the rest from reference TRBV5-4 and TRBJ1-2, the complete variable domain is ETGVTQSPTHLIKTRGQQVTLRCSSQSGHNTVSWYQQALGQGPQFIFQYYREEENGRGNFPPRFSGLQFPNYSSELNVNALELDDSALYLCASTVLLQGRGYTFGSGTRLTVV.

CDR3 protein: CASSPLQGATDTQYF. In nucleotides, the CDR3 is TGTGCCAGCTCACCATTACAGGGGGCAACAGATACGCAGTATTTT. This chain joins TRBV18 and TRBJ2-3; 9 nucleotides line up with TRBD1. Trimming at V came to 2 bases and at J to 3 bases, leaving 3 bases not matched to a gene. The CDR3 consists of 15 residues. The germline V gene has CDR1 KGHSH and CDR2 LQKENI.

In its sample, this clone was seen once. The chain is built from TRBV23-1 and TRBJ2-3, with a weak D call TRBD2 (5 bases). TRBV23-1 is an ORF, and what it does is uncertain. With 2 bases removed from V and 1 base from J, the gap between germline ends came to 10 bases. The CDR3 is 15 amino acids. Written as DNA, the CDR3 is TGCGCCAGCAGTCAAGACGGGGTTTGCACAGATACGCAGTATTTT. The encoded protein is CASSQDGVCTDTQYF.

The rearrangement uses TRBV11-2 and TRBJ1-6, with no clear D. Looked up from germline, CDR1 is SGHAT and CDR2 is FQNNGV. The CDR3 totals 12 residues. Trimming took off 5 bases at V and 6 bases at J, with 5 bases between the two ends. The CDR3 is CASSPSNSPLHF. As DNA, the CDR3 is TGTGCCAGCAGCCCCAGTAATTCACCCCTCCACTTT. Filled out from reference TRBV11-2 and TRBJ1-6, the complete variable domain reads EAGVAQSPRYKIIEKRQSVAFWCNPISGHATLYWYQQILGQGPKLLIQFQNNGVVDDSQLPKDRFSAERLKGVDSTLKIQPAKLEDSAVYLCASSPSNSPLHFGNGTRLTVT.

The chain employs TRBV19 and TRBJ1-2; TRBD1 is a possible D gene (6 bases). The CDR3 has 13 residues. The V end was cut by 7 bases, the J end by 9 bases, with 18 bases between. Looked up from germline, CDR1 is LNHDA and CDR2 is SQIVND (reference sequence). This chain's CDR3 is CASMGDIMVSYTF. CDR3 DNA sequence: TGTGCCAGTATGGGGGACATCATGGTCAGCTACACCTTC.

This clone was seen a single time. The V and J genes are TRBV5-5 and TRBJ2-1; D possibly corresponds to TRBD1 (6 bases). Per the germline V gene, CDR1 is SGHKS and CDR2 is YYEKEE (reference sequence). The CDR3 consists of 13 residues. V gave up 2 bases and J gave up 9 bases, with 12 bases separating them. The CDR3, as DNA: TGTGCCAGCAGCTTTGGACAGACGGGTGAGCAGTTCTTC. Protein sequence: CASSFGQTGEQFF.